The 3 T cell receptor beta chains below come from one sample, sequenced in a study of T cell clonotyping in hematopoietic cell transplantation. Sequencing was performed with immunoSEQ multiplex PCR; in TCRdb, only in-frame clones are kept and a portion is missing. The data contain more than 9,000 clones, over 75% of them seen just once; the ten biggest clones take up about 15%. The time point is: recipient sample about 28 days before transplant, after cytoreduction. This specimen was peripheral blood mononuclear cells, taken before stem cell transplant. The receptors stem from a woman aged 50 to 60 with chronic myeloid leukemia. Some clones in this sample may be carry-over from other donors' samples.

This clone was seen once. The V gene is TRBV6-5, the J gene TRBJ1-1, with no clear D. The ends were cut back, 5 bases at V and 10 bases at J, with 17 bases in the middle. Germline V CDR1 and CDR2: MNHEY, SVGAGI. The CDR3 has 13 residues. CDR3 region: CASSKRAFGVAFF. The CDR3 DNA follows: TGTGCCAGCAGTAAAAGGGCCTTTGGGGTAGCTTTCTTT.

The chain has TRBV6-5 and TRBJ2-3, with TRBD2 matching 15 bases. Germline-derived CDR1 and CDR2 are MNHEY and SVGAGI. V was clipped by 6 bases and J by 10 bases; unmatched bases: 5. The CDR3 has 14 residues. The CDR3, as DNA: TGTGCCAGCAGGCGGACTAGCGGGAGGGTAGCGCAGTATTTT. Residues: CASRRTSGRVAQYF.

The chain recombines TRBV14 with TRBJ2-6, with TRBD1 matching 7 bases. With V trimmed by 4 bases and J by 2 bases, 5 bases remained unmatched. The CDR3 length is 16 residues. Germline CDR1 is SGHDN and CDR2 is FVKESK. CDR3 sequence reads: CASSRGTATGANVLTF. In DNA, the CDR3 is TGTGCCAGCAGCCGAGGGACAGCCACTGGGGCCAACGTCCTGACTTTC.